What follows describes a single TCR beta chain. This clone was observed once. Its antigen target is currently unknown. No base-level quality is on record; no much larger clone is a single base apart. This record belongs to a study of control samples from healthy donors and cancer patients (dated by TCRdb to 2020 to 2022). The germline V gene (reference sequence) specifies LNHDA as CDR1 and SQIVND as CDR2. From the cysteine through the phenylalanine, the CDR3 covers 14 amino acids. Just CDR3 DNA is preserved here, 42 bases in frame from base 1. The trim is 7 bases for V and 9 bases for J, with a gap of 19 bases between the germline ends. Receptor libraries were prepared by the immunoSEQ multiplex PCR assay. Here the immuneACCESS table is served through TCRdb, limited to in-frame sequences with V and J called. Missing clones are a known gap in these copies; in checked studies unresolved V genes cover under half, and the rest lacks a known reason. The sample table holds fewer than 120,000 clones, of which approximately 90% were seen once. The ten largest account for 3.7% of the sample.

This clonotype originated in a woman in her sixties with lung cancer. Recombination connected TRBV19 to TRBJ2-1; perhaps TRBD2 is the D gene, with 6 bases matching. Material for sequencing was PBMCs. The CDR3 in this case is CASTTLGEAVEQFF. Here is the DNA: TGTGCCAGTACGACCCTAGGGGAGGCGGTTGAGCAGTTCTTC.